These 11 T cell receptor beta chains originate from one sample sequenced in a study of control samples from healthy donors and cancer patients. Profiling relied on immunoSEQ multiplex PCR, and the TCRdb table lists in-frame clones only, not all of them. Of approximately 150,000 clones listed, about 90% were seen once; the top ten hold approximately 3%. Sequences were obtained from blood. The receptors shown here come from a man aged 25 to 40 in good health.

The chain employs TRBV5-1 and TRBJ1-2; TRBD1 matches 9 bases. CDR3 length: 17 residues. Germline CDR1 is SGHRS and CDR2 is YFSETQ. The trim removed 0 bases at V and 6 bases at J, leaving 12 bases unmatched. CDR3 in amino acids: CASSLDRDRASPHGYTF. CDR3 nucleotide sequence: TGCGCCAGCAGCTTGGACCGGGACAGGGCGTCCCCTCATGGCTACACCTTC.

V is TRBV6-5 and J is TRBJ1-1, with 8 nucleotides matching TRBD1. The CDR3 runs 14 residues. V gave up 1 base and J gave up 3 bases; unmatched junction bases: 1. Germline CDR1 reads MNHEY; CDR2 reads SVGAGI. CDR3 region: CASSYYRGDTEAFF. The CDR3 nucleotides read TGTGCCAGCAGTTACTACAGGGGGGACACTGAAGCTTTCTTT.

This chain links TRBV28 with TRBJ2-1; 11 bases line up with TRBD1. This CDR3 is 15 amino acids long. Looked up from germline, CDR1 is MDHEN and CDR2 is SYDVKM. The V and J ends lost 6 bases and 8 bases, in that order; junction bases with no gene match: 9. CDR3 nucleotides: TGTGCCAGCAGCCTCCGGGACAGGGGGTTCGATGAGCAGTTCTTC. It is translated as CASSLRDRGFDEQFF.

The chain has TRBV5-6 and TRBJ2-1, with D unresolved. CDR1 and CDR2 from the germline V gene are SGHDT and YYEEEE. The CDR3 length is 15 residues. V lost 1 base and J 1 base, leaving 9 bases between the germline ends. This CDR3 reads CASSLNGASYNEQFF. The CDR3 nucleotides are TGTGCCAGCAGCTTGAATGGTGCATCCTACAATGAGCAGTTCTTC.

The sample holds one count of this clone. The CDR3 DNA is TGTGCCAGCAGTAAGGGAACGGATTCACCCCTCCACTTT. Translating gives CASSKGTDSPLHF. The chain is built from TRBV28 and TRBJ1-6; no clear D gene. The CDR3 extends over 13 amino acids. Trimming pared 5 bases from V and 8 bases from J, leaving 10 bases between. Germline V lookup: CDR1 MDHEN, CDR2 SYDVKM. The entire variable domain, with the rest obtained from reference TRBV28 and TRBJ1-6, is as follows: DVKVTQSSRYLVKRTGEKVFLECVQDMDHENMFWYRQDPGLGLRLIYFSYDVKMKEKGDIPEGYSVSREKKERFSLILESASTNQTSMYLCASSKGTDSPLHFGNGTRLTVT.

The chain couples TRBV4-1 to TRBJ2-7; the match to TRBD1 covers 8 bases. V was pared by 6 bases and J by 5 bases, with 6 bases of the junction left unmatched. CDR3 length equals 13 residues. Germline lookup yields CDR1 MGHRA and CDR2 YSYEKL. CDR3 DNA sequence: TGCGCCAGCAGTCCCGACAGGGGCAACGAGCAGTACTTC. It specifies CASSPDRGNEQYF.

J is TRBJ1-5 and V is TRBV5-3, with 9 bases fitting TRBD1. TRBV5-3 counts as an open reading frame of uncertain function. The length of the CDR3 is 17 residues. Losses at the gene ends were 8 bases for V and 0 bases for J; bases not matched to a gene: 12. The CDR3 region is CARPRDRAWFSNQPQHF. The CDR3 DNA sequence: TGTGCCAGGCCCCGGGACAGGGCTTGGTTTAGCAATCAGCCCCAGCATTTT.

Only a few counts were recorded for this clone. This chain links TRBV15 with TRBJ1-2; weak D call: TRBD1 (5 bases). Germline V gene sequence: CDR1 LNHNV, CDR2 YYDKDF (reference sequence). V lost 0 bases to trimming and J lost 8 bases, with 16 bases between them. This CDR3 is 15 amino acids long. The CDR3 sequence: CATSRDLAGKEGYTF. CDR3 nucleotides: TGTGCCACCAGCAGAGATCTCGCAGGGAAAGAGGGCTACACCTTC.

Remarks on this clone: Other nucleotide sequences in the sample specify the same CDR3. The rearrangement uses TRBV3-1 (or the pseudogene TRBV3-2) and TRBJ2-3; no reliable D call. CDR1 and CDR2 from the germline V gene are LGHDT and YNNKEL (reference sequence). The V end lost 3 bases, the J end lost 1 base, and 14 bases lay between the germline ends. The CDR3 runs to 16 residues. The CDR3 spells CASSHRAGPGTDTQYF. The CDR3 bases are TGTGCCAGCAGCCACCGGGCCGGCCCTGGCACAGATACGCAGTATTTT.

This chain connects TRBV15 to TRBJ1-3, with D unclear. From germline, CDR1 is LNHNV and CDR2 YYDKDF (reference sequence). The V gene lost 1 base and the J gene lost 0 bases, with 10 bases spanning the gap. The CDR3 loop spans 16 amino acids. The CDR3 is CATSRVSINSGNTIYF. CDR3 DNA: TGTGCCACCAGCAGAGTCTCCATCAACTCTGGAAACACCATATATTTT.

As regards this clone: The sample carries other DNA sequences with the same CDR3. The V gene is TRBV10-2, the J gene TRBJ1-1, with TRBD1 matching 8 bases. Germline assignment: CDR1 WSHSY and CDR2 SAAADI. CDR3 size: 13 residues. Trimming took 4 bases from V and 3 from J; bases not matched to a gene: 1. DNA for the CDR3: TGCGCCAGCAGTGTGGACAGGGACACTGAAGCTTTCTTT. This encodes CASSVDRDTEAFF.